Listed below are T cell receptor beta chains from one sample, sequenced in a study of blood T cell repertoires in COVID-19. Measured with immunoSEQ multiplex PCR; TCRdb has only the in-frame clones, and not every one. The sample comprises some 100,000 clones, around four fifths of which are singletons, and 15% to 20% rests with the top ten. Sequenced material: peripheral blood. The receptors shown here come from a woman aged 55 to 70 with acute or convalescent COVID-19. The CDR3 runs from the conserved cysteine through the conserved F or W. Fields, in order: clone size, D gene, CDR3 length, J gene, V gene, CDR3 DNA, CDR3 protein. D genes are given only for firm matches. Clone size is stated in some rows and not others, as once, few, many or a class when expanded.

size: -
D: TRBD2
length: 17
J: TRBJ2-6
V: TRBV9
DNA: TGTGCCAGCAGCCACCCCGGGGGGGGAACTGGGGCCAACGTCCTGACTTTC
CDR3: CASSHPGGGTGANVLTF

size: -
D: -
length: 13
J: TRBJ2-7
V: TRBV30
DNA: TGTGCCTGGAGGAGGTTTCTTTCCTACGAGCAGTACTTC
CDR3: CAWRRFLSYEQYF

size: -
D: TRBD2
length: 15
J: TRBJ2-3
V: TRBV3-1/TRBV3-2
DNA: TGTGCCAGCAGCGGACTAGCGGGGGACGTTGGGACGCAGTATTTT
CDR3: CASSGLAGDVGTQYF

size: few
D: -
length: 17
J: TRBJ2-2
V: TRBV7-6
DNA: TGTGCCAGCAGCACCTTTCGACTAGGATCGAACACCGGGGAGCTGTTTTTT
CDR3: CASSTFRLGSNTGELFF

size: -
D: TRBD1
length: 14
J: TRBJ1-1
V: TRBV5-1
DNA: TGCGCCAGCAGCTTCAGGGGGCTCGGCACTGAAGCTTTCTTT
CDR3: CASSFRGLGTEAFF

size: -
D: TRBD1
length: 16
J: TRBJ2-7
V: TRBV19
DNA: TGTGCCAGTAGCTCCTCCCGGACAGGGCTGAGGTACGAGCAGTACTTC
CDR3: CASSSSRTGLRYEQYF

size: -
D: TRBD2
length: 12
J: TRBJ2-5
V: TRBV7-8
DNA: TGTGCCAGCGTCACTAGCGGGGAGACCCAGTACTTC
CDR3: CASVTSGETQYF

size: -
D: TRBD1
length: 13
J: TRBJ1-1
V: TRBV27
DNA: TGTGCCAGTAGGAGGGACAGGGTCGGTGAAGCTTTCTTT
CDR3: CASRRDRVGEAFF

size: -
D: TRBD2
length: 13
J: TRBJ2-1
V: TRBV20-1
DNA: TGCAGTGCTAGTGGCGGGAGGGCCTATGAGCAGTTCTTC
CDR3: CSASGGRAYEQFF

size: once
D: TRBD1
length: 14
J: TRBJ1-5
V: TRBV10-3
DNA: TGTGCCACGCAGGGGGCTTATAGCAATCAGCCCCAGCATTTT
CDR3: CATQGAYSNQPQHF

size: once
D: TRBD2
length: 13
J: TRBJ2-7
V: TRBV28
DNA: TGTGCCACCCTCCGGGCGGGGGGCTACGAGCAGTACTTC
CDR3: CATLRAGGYEQYF

size: -
D: -
length: 14
J: TRBJ1-3
V: TRBV5-1
DNA: TGCGCCAGCAGCTTGACAGGAACTGGAAACACCATATATTTT
CDR3: CASSLTGTGNTIYF

size: -
D: -
length: 15
J: TRBJ2-1
V: TRBV5-1
DNA: TGCGCCAGCGGACACGGGCAGGGTAACTACAATGAGCAGTTCTTC
CDR3: CASGHGQGNYNEQFF

size: -
D: -
length: 14
J: TRBJ2-3
V: TRBV29-1
DNA: TGCAGCGTTGAAGGAGGGAGAGGGACAGATACGCAGTATTTT
CDR3: CSVEGGRGTDTQYF

size: -
D: -
length: 12
J: TRBJ1-1
V: TRBV3-1/TRBV3-2
DNA: TGTGCCAGCAGCCCCCCGGACACTGCAGCTTTCTTT
CDR3: CASSPPDTAAFF

size: -
D: -
length: 14
J: TRBJ2-7
V: TRBV28
DNA: TGTGCCAGCCTATCAGCAGGGGCAGCCTACGAGCAGTACTTC
CDR3: CASLSAGAAYEQYF

size: -
D: -
length: 14
J: TRBJ2-7
V: TRBV28
DNA: TGTGCCAGCAGTCCCCCGGGGTATTACTACGAGCAGTACTTC
CDR3: CASSPPGYYYEQYF

size: -
D: -
length: 12
J: TRBJ1-2
V: TRBV28
DNA: TGTGCCAGCAGTTTTCGGGGCTATGGCTACACCTTC
CDR3: CASSFRGYGYTF

size: -
D: TRBD1
length: 14
J: TRBJ1-4
V: TRBV28
DNA: TGTGCCAGCAGAACGACAGGGGACGGGATGGAACTGTTTTTT
CDR3: CASRTTGDGMELFF

size: -
D: TRBD2
length: 14
J: TRBJ2-5
V: TRBV10-3
DNA: TGTGCCATCAGCCCAGCGGGAGACCAAGAGACCCAGTACTTC
CDR3: CAISPAGDQETQYF

size: -
D: -
length: 15
J: TRBJ2-1
V: TRBV11-2
DNA: TGTGCCAGCAGCTTTCTAGTTGGTTCCTACAATGAGCAGTTCTTC
CDR3: CASSFLVGSYNEQFF

size: -
D: -
length: 19
J: TRBJ1-5
V: TRBV19
DNA: TGTGCCAGTAGTTTCGAAACCTACAAGGAGCGATATAGCAATCAGCCCCAGCATTTT
CDR3: CASSFETYKERYSNQPQHF

size: few
D: TRBD2
length: 15
J: TRBJ2-7
V: TRBV7-9
DNA: TGTGCCAGCAGCCTGACCGGGACTAGCGGCTACGAGCAGTACTTC
CDR3: CASSLTGTSGYEQYF